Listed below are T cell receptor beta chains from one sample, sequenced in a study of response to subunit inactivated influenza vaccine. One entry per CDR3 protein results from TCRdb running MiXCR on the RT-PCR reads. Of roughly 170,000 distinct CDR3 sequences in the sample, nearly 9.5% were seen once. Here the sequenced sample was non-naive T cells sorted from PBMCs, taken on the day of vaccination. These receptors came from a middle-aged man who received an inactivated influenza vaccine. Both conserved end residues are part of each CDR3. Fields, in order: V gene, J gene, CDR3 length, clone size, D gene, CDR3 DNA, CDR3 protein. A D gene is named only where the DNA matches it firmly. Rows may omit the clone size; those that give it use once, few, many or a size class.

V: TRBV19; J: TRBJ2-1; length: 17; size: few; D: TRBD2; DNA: TGTGCCAGTAGTATAGATCTCCCTAGCGGATCCTACAATGAGCAGTTCTTC; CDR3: CASSIDLPSGSYNEQFF
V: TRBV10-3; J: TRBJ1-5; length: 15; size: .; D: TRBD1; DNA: TGTGCCATCAGTGAGCGGGGACAGAGCAATCAGCCCCAGCATTTT; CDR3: CAISERGQSNQPQHF
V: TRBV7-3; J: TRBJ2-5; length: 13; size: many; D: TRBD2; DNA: TGTGCCAGCAGCTTACAGCGGGAGGAGACCCAGTACTTC; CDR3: CASSLQREETQYF
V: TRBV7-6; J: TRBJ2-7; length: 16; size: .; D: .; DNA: TGTGCCAGCAGCTTTGATCCCACCGGGGGCCCCTACGAGCAGTACTTC; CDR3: CASSFDPTGGPYEQYF
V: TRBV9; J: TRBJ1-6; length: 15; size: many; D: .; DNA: TGTGCCAGCAGCCCTTTTTTGACCGCAACCGCGGACCTCCACTTT; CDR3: CASSPFLTATADLHF
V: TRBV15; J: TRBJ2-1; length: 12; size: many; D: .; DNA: TGTGCCACCAGCAGTTCAGGGGACGAGCAGTTCTTC; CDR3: CATSSSGDEQFF
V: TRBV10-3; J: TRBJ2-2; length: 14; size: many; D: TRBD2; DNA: TGTGCCAGCGGACTAGCGGGAATGGCCGGGGAGCTGTTTTTT; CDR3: CASGLAGMAGELFF
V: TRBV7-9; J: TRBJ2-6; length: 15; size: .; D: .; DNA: TGTGCCAGCCCGAGGCAGCCCTCTGGGGCCAACGTCCTGACTTTC; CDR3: CASPRQPSGANVLTF
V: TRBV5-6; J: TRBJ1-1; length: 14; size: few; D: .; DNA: TGTGCCAGCAGCTTGTCGTCAGGGAACACTGAAGCTTTCTTT; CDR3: CASSLSSGNTEAFF
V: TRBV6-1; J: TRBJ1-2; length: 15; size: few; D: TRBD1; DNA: TGTGCCAGCAGTGATGGACAGGGACTCGGGTATGGCTACACCTTC; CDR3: CASSDGQGLGYGYTF
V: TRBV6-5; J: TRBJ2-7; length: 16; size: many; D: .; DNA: TGTGCCAGCAGTTACTCGTCAGGGCCCCCCCCCTACGAGCAGTACTTC; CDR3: CASSYSSGPPPYEQYF
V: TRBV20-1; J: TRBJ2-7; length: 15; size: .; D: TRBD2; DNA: TGCAGTGCTAGACTATTACCAGCGGGAGTACCCGAGCAGTACTTC; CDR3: CSARLLPAGVPEQYF
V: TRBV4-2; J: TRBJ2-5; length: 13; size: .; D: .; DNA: TGTGCCAGCAGCCAAGTGATCAGGGAGACCCAGTACTTC; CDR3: CASSQVIRETQYF
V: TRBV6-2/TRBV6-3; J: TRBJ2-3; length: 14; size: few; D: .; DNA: TGTGCCAGCTGTGGATCGGTGGAGGCAGATACGCAGTATTTT; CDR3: CASCGSVEADTQYF
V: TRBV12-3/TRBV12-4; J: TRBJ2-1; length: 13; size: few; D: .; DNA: TGTGCCAGCAGTTTCGGGGGTCGGGATGAGCAGTTCTTC; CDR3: CASSFGGRDEQFF
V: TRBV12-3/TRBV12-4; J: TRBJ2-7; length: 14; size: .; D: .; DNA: TGTGCCAGCAGTTTAAGGGTCGGGCCGAGCGAGCAGTACTTC; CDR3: CASSLRVGPSEQYF
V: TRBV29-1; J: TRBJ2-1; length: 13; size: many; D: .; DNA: TGCAGCGTCCGGCCGGGAGCCACATATGAGCAGTTCTTC; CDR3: CSVRPGATYEQFF
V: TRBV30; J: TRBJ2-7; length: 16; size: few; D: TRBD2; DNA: TGTGCCTGGAGCCCGACTAGAGCGGGAGGGCGGTACGAGCAGTACTTC; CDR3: CAWSPTRAGGRYEQYF